These 12 T cell receptor beta chains originate from one sample sequenced in a study of T-cell reconstitution after alpha-beta-depleted transplantation in children. A library of TCRbeta sequences, prepared with unique molecular identifiers, was generated. TCRdb called the PCR reads again in MiXCR, with one record for every CDR3 protein. The sample consists of over 100,000 distinct CDR3 sequences, 9% to 12% of them appearing once. The sequencing used PBMCs, collected before TCRalphabeta/CD19-depleted stem cell transplant. The receptors were gathered from a boy between 2 and 10 years old with acute lymphoblastic leukemia, due to receive a stem cell transplant.

The V gene is TRBV28, the J gene TRBJ2-7, with 9 bases matching TRBD2. This CDR3 spans 15 amino acids. Trimming cost V 5 bases and J 4 bases; bases outside gene matches: 9. Germline V gives CDR1 MDHEN, CDR2 SYDVKM. DNA of the CDR3: TGTGCCAGCAGTCCCCTGCTTAGCGGGAGTTACGAGCAGTACTTC. Translating gives CASSPLLSGSYEQYF.

This clonotype has only a few counts. The chain recombines TRBV2 with TRBJ2-4; no clear D. V lost 4 bases and J lost 0, with 13 bases in between. Germline assignment: CDR1 SNHLY and CDR2 FYNNEI. The CDR3 is 16 residues long. The CDR3 reads CASSVELALAKNIQYF. CDR3 bases: TGTGCCAGCAGTGTAGAGTTAGCCCTAGCCAAAAACATTCAGTACTTC.

This clonotype was recorded a few times. The V gene is TRBV5-5, the J gene TRBJ2-2, with 8 bases that match TRBD1. Germline V gene data show CDR1 as SGHKS and CDR2 as YYEKEE (reference sequence). This CDR3 contains 15 residues. Losses at the gene ends were 4 bases for V and 6 bases for J; bases not matched to a gene: 8. CDR3 DNA sequence: TGTGCCAGCAGCCCGGACAGGGCCGGGCCCGGGGAGCTGTTTTTT. The encoded protein is CASSPDRAGPGELFF.

This clonotype is termed medium-sized. The chain employs TRBV20-1 and TRBJ2-1, with 8 positions matching TRBD1. From germline, CDR1 is DFQATT and CDR2 SNEGSKA (reference sequence). V shed 1 base and J 5 bases; nucleotides not matched to a gene: 7. This CDR3 has 15 residues. The CDR3 here is CSARGAGGPNNEQFF. In nucleotides, the CDR3 is TGCAGTGCTAGAGGGGCAGGGGGCCCCAACAATGAGCAGTTCTTC.

This chain uses TRBV5-1 with TRBJ2-7; TRBD2 agrees at 7 bases. The CDR3 has 18 residues. In germline, CDR1 is SGHRS, CDR2 YFSETQ. V was clipped by 2 bases and J by 2 bases; unmatched bases: 16. CDR3 bases: TGCGCCAGCAGCTTCCTAGCGGCACAATTCGTCCCCACCTACGAGCAGTACTTC. This codes for CASSFLAAQFVPTYEQYF.

The chain has TRBV28 and TRBJ2-4; 8 nucleotides line up with TRBD1. V dropped 4 bases and J dropped 3; count of bases not matched to a gene: 2. CDR1 and CDR2 (germline): MDHEN, SYDVKM. CDR3 length: 14 amino acids. The CDR3 sequence: CASSWTGIKNIQYF. In DNA form, the CDR3 reads TGTGCCAGCAGTTGGACAGGGATCAAAAACATTCAGTACTTC.

This clonotype was seen more than once but under ten times. V and J are TRBV9 and TRBJ2-5; 12 bases are shared with TRBD2. The CDR3 is 14 residues long. Germline-derived CDR1 and CDR2 are SGDLS and YYNGEE. Trimming removed 3 bases from V and 4 bases from J; junction bases left unmatched: 1. The CDR3 coding sequence is TGTGCCAGCAGCGCGACTAGCGGGGGAGAGACCCAGTACTTC. Residues: CASSATSGGETQYF. Filled out from reference TRBV9 and TRBJ2-5, the complete variable domain reads DSGVTQTPKHLITATGQRVTLRCSPRSGDLSVYWYQQSLDQGLQFLIQYYNGEERAKGNILERFSAQQFPDLHSELNLSSLELGDSALYFCASSATSGGETQYFGPGTRLLVL.

This clonotype was seen a handful of times. The rearrangement joins TRBV11-2 to TRBJ2-7; 11 nucleotides match TRBD2. The germline V gene encodes CDR1 SGHAT and CDR2 FQNNGV. The CDR3 contains 15 residues. The junction had 10 bases not matched to a gene; V was cut back by 6 bases and J by 6 bases. DNA of the CDR3: TGTGCCAGCAGGGATAGCGGGAGGGCCGTTCGCGAGCAGTACTTC. It translates to CASRDSGRAVREQYF.

This clonotype was detected ten times or more. This chain's CDR3 is CASSTIGGTEAFF. The CDR3 nucleotides read TGTGCCAGCAGCACAATTGGGGGGACTGAAGCTTTCTTT. The rearrangement links TRBV12-3 or TRBV12-4 to TRBJ1-1; D is possibly TRBD1 (5 bases). The CDR3 contains 13 residues. The germline V and J ends were trimmed by 6 bases and 5 bases, with 13 bases remaining between them.

Many counts were recorded for this clonotype. This chain connects TRBV20-1 to TRBJ2-5; no clear D. Deletions cut 6 bases from V and 2 bases from J, with 10 bases between. The CDR3 runs to 12 residues. Germline CDR1 DFQATT, CDR2 SNEGSKA (reference sequence). CDR3 in amino acids: CSALTVQETQYF. Here the CDR3 DNA reads TGCAGTGCGCTGACCGTTCAAGAGACCCAGTACTTC.

This clonotype was detected a few times. The V and J genes are TRBV5-1 and TRBJ2-1; 14 nucleotides align to TRBD2. Trimming at V came to 7 bases and at J to 7 bases, leaving 4 bases not matched to a gene. Per germline, CDR1 SGHRS and CDR2 YFSETQ. CDR3 size: 14 residues. CDR3 region: CASGTSGSENEQFF. The DNA for the CDR3 is TGCGCCAGCGGGACTAGCGGGAGCGAAAATGAGCAGTTCTTC.

This clonotype was seen more than once but under ten times. The rearrangement joins TRBV28 to TRBJ2-1; TRBD1 matches 9 bases. Germline loops: CDR1 MDHEN, CDR2 SYDVKM. The CDR3 is 14 residues long. V shed 4 bases and J 7 bases; nucleotides not matched to a gene: 5. CDR3 residues: CASSWGQGSNEQFF. The CDR3, as DNA: TGTGCCAGCAGTTGGGGACAGGGTTCGAATGAGCAGTTCTTC.